What follows are 2 T cell receptor beta chains derived from one specimen sequenced in a study of cytomegalovirus exposure and HLA in healthy donors. The primer mix had 60 Vbeta and 13 Jbeta primers. Assay used: immunoSEQ multiplex PCR; TCRdb lists only in-frame clones, some missing. The table lists some 84,000 clones. Sample: PBMCs. These receptors all come from a man in his forties or fifties in good health and CMV-seronegative.

The genes are TRBV9 and TRBJ1-5, with no clear D. The V gene lost 3 bases and the J gene lost 0 bases, with 10 bases spanning the gap. The CDR3 is made up of 15 amino acids. Germline-derived CDR1 and CDR2 are SGDLS and YYNGEE. CDR3 DNA sequence: TGTGCCAGCAGCGCACGAGAATATAGCAATCAGCCCCAGCATTTT. Protein sequence: CASSAREYSNQPQHF.

This chain links TRBV7-9 with TRBJ2-5; the D gene is possibly TRBD1 (6 bases). The germline V gene encodes CDR1 SEHNR and CDR2 FQNEAQ (reference sequence). This CDR3 region has 13 residues. Deletions cut 1 base from V and 8 bases from J, with 11 bases between. The CDR3 DNA sequence: TGTGCCAGCAGCTTAGACGTCAGGGGAACCCAGTACTTC. Translation: CASSLDVRGTQYF. Using reference TRBV7-9 and TRBJ2-5 for the parts outside the CDR3, the full variable domain is DTGVSQNPRHKITKRGQNVTFRCDPISEHNRLYWYRQTLGQGPEFLTYFQNEAQLEKSRLLSDRFSAERPKGSFSTLEIQRTEQGDSAMYLCASSLDVRGTQYFGPGTRLLVL.